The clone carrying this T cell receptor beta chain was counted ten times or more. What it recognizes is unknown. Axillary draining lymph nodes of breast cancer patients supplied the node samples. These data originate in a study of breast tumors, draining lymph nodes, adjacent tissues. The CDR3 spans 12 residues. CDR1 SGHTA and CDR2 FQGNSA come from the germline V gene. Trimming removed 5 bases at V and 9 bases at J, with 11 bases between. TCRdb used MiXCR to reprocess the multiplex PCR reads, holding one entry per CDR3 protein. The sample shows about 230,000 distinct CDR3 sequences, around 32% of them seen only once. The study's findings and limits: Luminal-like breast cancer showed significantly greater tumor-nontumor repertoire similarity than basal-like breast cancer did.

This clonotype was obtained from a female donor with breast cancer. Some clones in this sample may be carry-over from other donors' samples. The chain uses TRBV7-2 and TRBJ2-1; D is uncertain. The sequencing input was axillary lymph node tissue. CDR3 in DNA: TGTGCCAGCAGCCCTACTTTAGGTGAGCAGTTCTTC. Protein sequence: CASSPTLGEQFF.